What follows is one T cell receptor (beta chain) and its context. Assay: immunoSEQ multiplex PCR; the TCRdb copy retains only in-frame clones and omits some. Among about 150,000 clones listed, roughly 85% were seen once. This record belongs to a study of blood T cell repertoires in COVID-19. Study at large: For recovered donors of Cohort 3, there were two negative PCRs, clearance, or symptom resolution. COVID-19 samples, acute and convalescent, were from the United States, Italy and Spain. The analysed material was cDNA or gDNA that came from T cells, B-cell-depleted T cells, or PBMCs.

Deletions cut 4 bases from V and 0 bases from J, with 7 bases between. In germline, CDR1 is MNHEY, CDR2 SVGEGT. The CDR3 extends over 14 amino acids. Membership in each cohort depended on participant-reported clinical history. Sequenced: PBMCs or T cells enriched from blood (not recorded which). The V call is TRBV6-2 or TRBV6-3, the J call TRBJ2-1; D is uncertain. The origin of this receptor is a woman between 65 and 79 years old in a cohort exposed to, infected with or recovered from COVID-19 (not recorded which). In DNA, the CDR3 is TGTGCCAGCAGTTCAGTTACCTCCTACAATGAGCAGTTCTTC. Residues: CASSSVTSYNEQFF.